The clone carrying this TCR beta chain was observed at least ten times. Its antigen is still unknown. The read terminates 3 residues before the CDR3 end, so the remaining end is supplied by the germline J gene. The sample originates from a study of T cell clonality in common variable immunodeficiency. Caucasian heritage predominated among both patients and controls. Blood samples were heparinized, about 5 to 9 ml per donor. The V segment lost 4 bases and the J segment 2 bases; nucleotides outside the gene matches: 2. The CDR3 has 12 residues. Germline lookup yields CDR1 DFQATT and CDR2 SNEGSKA (reference sequence). Study outcomes and limitations: CVID subjects showed higher TCRbeta clonality than healthy controls.

TCRdb's table, derived via immunoSEQ multiplex PCR, lists solely in-frame clones and lacks some. This sample comprises tens of thousands of clones, none seen once only. The source material was peripheral blood mononuclear cells. The sequence derives from a person aged 18-70 years in good health. The chain couples TRBV20-1 to TRBJ2-7, with TRBD1 matching over 7 bases. CDR3 sequence: CSAKGAAYEQYF. The sequenced part of the CDR3 DNA is TGCAGTGCTAAGGGGGCGGCCTACGAG.